The clone carrying this T cell receptor (beta chain) was seen only a few times. Its antigen is undetermined. Preparation of the TCRbeta library involved a method that used unique molecular identifiers. TCRdb itself ran the PCR reads through MiXCR, one entry per CDR3 protein. The sample holds fewer than 550,000 distinct CDR3 sequences, approximately 10% seen once. CDR3 size: 15 residues. Germline CDR1 and CDR2: SGHRS and YFSETQ. Deletions cut 1 base from V and 1 base from J, with 9 bases between. The data were obtained in a study of T-cell reconstitution after alpha-beta-depleted transplantation in children. Study results and caveats: T-cell numbers and diversity one year post-transplant derived largely from freshly generated T cells. Alpha-beta T cells about two months after transplant reportedly derived from several hundred expanded graft clones.

The chain combines TRBV5-1 with TRBJ1-3; D may be TRBD1 (5 bases). The receptor was isolated from a female patient aged 2-9 years who had a stem cell transplant for aplastic anemia, so the T cells may come from the graft donor. The material sequenced was PBMCs, mostly from graft donor cells, taken 180 days after TCRalphabeta/CD19-depleted stem cell transplant. The CDR3 DNA sequence: TGCGCCAGCAGCTTGTCTAGGGGTTCTGGAAACACCATATATTTT. Translated: CASSLSRGSGNTIYF.